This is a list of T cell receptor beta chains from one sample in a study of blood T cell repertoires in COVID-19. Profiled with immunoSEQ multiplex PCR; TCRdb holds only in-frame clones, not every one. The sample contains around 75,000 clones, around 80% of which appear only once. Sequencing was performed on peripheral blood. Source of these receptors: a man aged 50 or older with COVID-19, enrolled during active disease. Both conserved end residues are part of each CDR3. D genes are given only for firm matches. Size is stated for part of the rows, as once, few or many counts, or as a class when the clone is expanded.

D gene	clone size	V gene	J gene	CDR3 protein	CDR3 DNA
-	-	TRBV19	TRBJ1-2	CASKKMGIGYTF	TGTGCCAGTAAAAAGATGGGCATTGGCTACACCTTC
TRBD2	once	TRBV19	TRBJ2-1	CASRPGLADGEQFF	TGTGCCAGTAGACCGGGACTAGCTGATGGTGAGCAGTTCTTC
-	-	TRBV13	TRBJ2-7	CASGQISGVGAYEQYF	TGTGCCAGCGGGCAGATTTCAGGGGTTGGGGCCTACGAGCAGTACTTC
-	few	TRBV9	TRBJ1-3	CASSVDSISGNTIYF	TGTGCCAGCAGCGTGGACAGCATCTCTGGAAACACCATATATTTT
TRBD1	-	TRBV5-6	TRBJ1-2	CASSLVAGGDYGYTF	TGTGCCAGCAGCTTGGTGGCAGGGGGTGACTATGGCTACACCTTC
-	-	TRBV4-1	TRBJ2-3	CASSQGLSTDTQYF	TGCGCCAGCAGCCAAGGGCTGAGCACAGATACGCAGTATTTT
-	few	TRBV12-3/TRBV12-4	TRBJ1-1	CASSLASNTEAFF	TGTGCCAGCAGTTTGGCCTCGAACACTGAAGCTTTCTTT
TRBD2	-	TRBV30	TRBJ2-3	CAGTSGSTDTQYF	TGTGCCGGGACTAGCGGGAGCACAGATACGCAGTATTTT
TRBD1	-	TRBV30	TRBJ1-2	CAWRDRTYGYTF	TGTGCCTGGAGGGACAGGACCTATGGCTACACCTTC
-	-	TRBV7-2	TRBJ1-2	CASSLMAQGLGANYGYTF	TGTGCCAGCAGCTTAATGGCCCAGGGGCTCGGAGCTAACTATGGCTACACCTTC
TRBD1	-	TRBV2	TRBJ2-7	CASRNSPTGQGQYF	TGTGCCAGCAGGAACAGCCCGACCGGACAGGGCCAGTACTTC
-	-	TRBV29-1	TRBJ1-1	CSVIRTGTEAFF	TGCAGCGTTATACGTACGGGCACTGAAGCTTTCTTT
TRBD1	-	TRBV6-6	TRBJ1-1	CASSYRLPGQGEAFF	TGTGCCAGCAGTTACCGATTGCCGGGACAGGGTGAAGCTTTCTTT
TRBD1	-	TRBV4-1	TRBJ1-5	CASSQEEGTGNQPQHF	TGCGCCAGCAGCCAAGAAGAGGGGACAGGGAATCAGCCCCAGCATTTT
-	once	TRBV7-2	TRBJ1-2	CASSLEPRPGANYGYTF	TGTGCCAGCAGCTTAGAGCCCCGCCCTGGAGCTAACTATGGCTACACCTTC
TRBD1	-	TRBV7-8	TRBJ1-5	CASSVDRGSGNQPQHF	TGTGCCAGCAGCGTTGACAGGGGGTCGGGCAATCAGCCCCAGCATTTT
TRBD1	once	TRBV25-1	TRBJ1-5	CASSEKQGYQPQHF	TGTGCCAGCAGTGAAAAACAGGGGTATCAGCCCCAGCATTTT
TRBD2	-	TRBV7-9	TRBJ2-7	CASSLGEGTYEQYF	TGTGCCAGCAGCTTAGGGGAGGGTACCTACGAGCAGTACTTC
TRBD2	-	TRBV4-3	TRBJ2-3	CASSQDGGTSGGDTQYF	TGCGCCAGCAGCCAAGATGGTGGGACTAGCGGAGGAGATACGCAGTATTTT
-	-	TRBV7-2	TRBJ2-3	CASSLQSWGPNTQYF	TGTGCCAGCAGCCTACAGAGCTGGGGGCCTAATACGCAGTATTTT
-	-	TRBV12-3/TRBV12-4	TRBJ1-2	CASSPGQNYGYTF	TGTGCCAGCAGTCCCGGACAGAACTATGGCTACACCTTC
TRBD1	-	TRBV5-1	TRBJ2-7	CASSLWTGANEQYF	TGCGCCAGCAGCTTGTGGACAGGGGCCAACGAGCAGTACTTC
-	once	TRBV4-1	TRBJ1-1	CASSQGTTNTEAFF	TGCGCCAGCAGCCAAGGGACAACCAACACTGAAGCTTTCTTT
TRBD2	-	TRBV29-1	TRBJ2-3	CSVVRELITDTQYF	TGCAGCGTTGTGCGGGAGCTTATTACAGATACGCAGTATTTT
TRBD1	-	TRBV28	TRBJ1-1	CASSPIGQAGPEAFF	TGTGCCAGCAGTCCGATAGGACAGGCGGGCCCTGAAGCTTTCTTT
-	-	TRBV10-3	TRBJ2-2	CAISEGRGLNTGELFF	TGTGCCATCAGTGAAGGTCGCGGGCTTAACACCGGGGAGCTGTTTTTT
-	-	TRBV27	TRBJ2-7	CASSLQARFSYEQYF	TGTGCCAGCAGTTTACAGGCTCGTTTTTCCTACGAGCAGTACTTC
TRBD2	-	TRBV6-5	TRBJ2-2	CASTRAGVSTGELFF	TGTGCCAGCACCCGAGCGGGAGTGAGCACCGGGGAGCTGTTTTTT
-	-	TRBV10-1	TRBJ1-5	CASRPGSMAQPQHF	TGCGCCAGCAGACCCGGGTCCATGGCTCAGCCCCAGCATTTT
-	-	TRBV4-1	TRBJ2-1	CASSQEAGGGLKQFF	TGCGCCAGCAGCCAAGAGGCTGGGGGAGGATTAAAGCAGTTCTTC
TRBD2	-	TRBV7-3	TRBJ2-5	CASSRTSGRGETQYF	TGTGCCAGCAGCAGGACTAGCGGGAGAGGGGAGACCCAGTACTTC
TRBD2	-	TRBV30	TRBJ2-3	CAWSRTSSTDTQYF	TGTGCCTGGAGTAGGACTAGCTCCACAGATACGCAGTATTTT
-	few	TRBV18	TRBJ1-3	CASSPSGGSGNTIYF	TGTGCCAGCTCACCATCCGGTGGCTCTGGAAACACCATATATTTT
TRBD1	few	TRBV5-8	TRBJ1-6	CASSLRRTGRENSPLHF	TGTGCCAGCAGCCTAAGAAGGACAGGGCGCGAGAATTCACCCCTCCACTTT
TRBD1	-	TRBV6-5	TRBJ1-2	CASSYSQGGSNYGYTF	TGTGCCAGCAGTTACAGTCAGGGGGGTTCTAACTATGGCTACACCTTC
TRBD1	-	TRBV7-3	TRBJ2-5	CARRRGQGGETQYF	TGTGCAAGACGGAGGGGACAGGGTGGAGAGACCCAGTACTTC
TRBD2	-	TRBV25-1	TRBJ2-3	CASKFGTSGRLTQYF	TGTGCCAGCAAATTTGGGACTAGCGGGAGGCTAACGCAGTATTTT
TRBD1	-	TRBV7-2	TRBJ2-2	CASSNDRARAGELFF	TGTGCCAGCAGTAACGACAGGGCGAGGGCCGGGGAGCTGTTTTTT
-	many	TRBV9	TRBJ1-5	CASSADSIGQPQHF	TGTGCCAGCAGCGCAGACAGTATAGGTCAGCCCCAGCATTTT
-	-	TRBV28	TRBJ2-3	CASSLPDTQYF	TGTGCCAGCAGTTTACCTGATACGCAGTATTTT
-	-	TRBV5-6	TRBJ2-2	CARRGSGELFF	TGTGCCAGGCGGGGATCCGGGGAGCTGTTTTTT
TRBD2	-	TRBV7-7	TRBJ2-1	CASSSGLAGVYEQFF	TGTGCTAGCAGCTCGGGACTAGCGGGAGTCTATGAGCAGTTCTTC
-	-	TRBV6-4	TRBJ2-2	CASSVSNTGELFF	TGTGCCAGCAGTGTCAGTAACACCGGGGAGCTGTTTTTT
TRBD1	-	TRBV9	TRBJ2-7	CASSVGTGLTYEQYF	TGTGCCAGCAGCGTTGGGACAGGCCTCACCTACGAGCAGTACTTC
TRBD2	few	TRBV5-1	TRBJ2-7	CASSLGLAGAREQYF	TGCGCCAGCAGCTTGGGACTAGCGGGAGCAAGGGAGCAGTACTTC